The next 23 T cell receptor beta chains were all read from a single sample in a study of long-term antiretroviral therapy in people with HIV. Survey-level resolution applied to immunoSEQ assay v3.0. Assay: immunoSEQ multiplex PCR; the TCRdb copy retains only in-frame clones and omits some. The table has tens of thousands of clones, approximately 89% seen once; the top ten hold approximately 5.3%. Specimen: unsorted PBMCs, collected 0.1 years before starting antiretroviral therapy. The receptors originated from a woman between 50 and 59 years old with HIV.

The chain joins TRBV9 to TRBJ2-7; possible D gene TRBD1, 5 bases. Germline V gives CDR1 SGDLS, CDR2 YYNGEE. Trimming removed 0 bases from V and 6 bases from J, with 19 bases in between. CDR3 length: 16 amino acids. The CDR3 nucleotides are TGTGCCAGCAGCGTAGCGAGTATTTCCCCTAGGGGCGAGCAGTACTTC. It yields the protein CASSVASISPRGEQYF.

The chain uses TRBV18 and TRBJ1-3; TRBD1 matches 9 bases. Germline-derived CDR1 and CDR2 are KGHSH and LQKENI. The V gene end was trimmed by 5 bases and the J gene end by 0 bases; junction bases not matched to a gene: 8. This CDR3 comprises 17 residues. CDR3 loop: CASSIRQGELSGNTIYF. DNA of the CDR3: TGTGCCAGCTCAATACGACAGGGGGAGCTCTCTGGAAACACCATATATTTT.

Comments on this clone: Other DNA variants within this sample encode the same CDR3. This sequence joins TRBV9 and TRBJ2-5, with TRBD2 matching over 7 bases. CDR1 and CDR2 (germline): SGDLS, YYNGEE. There are 13 residues in the CDR3. The V segment lost 0 bases and the J segment 4 bases; nucleotides outside the gene matches: 0. This chain's CDR3 is CASSVGGGETQYF. The CDR3 region has the DNA TGTGCCAGCAGCGTAGGCGGGGGAGAGACCCAGTACTTC.

This rearrangement joins TRBV6-1 to TRBJ1-5, with a possible D match to TRBD1 (5 bases). The ends were cut back, 8 bases at V and 4 bases at J, with 15 bases in the middle. This CDR3 region has 14 residues. The germline CDR1 and CDR2 sequences are MNHNS and SASEGT. CDR3 DNA: TGTGCCAGCCTTAGGGGCGGGGGGAATCAGCCCCAGCATTTT. Amino acids: CASLRGGGNQPQHF.

The chain's CDR3 is CASSLLVDMNTEAFF. CDR3 DNA: TGTGCCAGCAGCTTGCTAGTGGATATGAACACTGAAGCTTTCTTT. The V gene is TRBV5-4, the J gene TRBJ1-1; D is uncertain. The V and J ends lost 1 base and 0 bases respectively, with 10 bases between them. From germline, CDR1 is SGHNT and CDR2 YYREEE (reference sequence). The CDR3 is made up of 15 amino acids.

This chain links TRBV10-1 with TRBJ2-6; D call uncertain. V lost 9 bases and J 2 bases, leaving 8 bases between the germline ends. The CDR3 has 13 amino acids. Germline loops: CDR1 WNHNN, CDR2 SYGVQD (reference sequence). CDR3 DNA sequence: TGCGCCAGACCGGCCCCTGGGGCCAACGTCCTGACTTTC. This gives the protein CARPAPGANVLTF.

This chain joins TRBV7-9 and TRBJ1-2; D unclear. This CDR3 comprises 16 residues. V shed 5 bases and J shed 0 bases, with 16 bases lying between them. Germline V lookup: CDR1 SEHNR, CDR2 FQNEAQ (reference sequence). The CDR3 bases are TGTGCCAGCAGCAAGGTTTCGGGATCAGCTAACTATGGCTACACCTTC. Translation: CASSKVSGSANYGYTF. The full variable domain, completed using reference TRBV7-9 and TRBJ1-2, is DTGVSQNPRHKITKRGQNVTFRCDPISEHNRLYWYRQTLGQGPEFLTYFQNEAQLEKSRLLSDRFSAERPKGSFSTLEIQRTEQGDSAMYLCASSKVSGSANYGYTFGSGTRLTVV.

The chain couples TRBV27 to TRBJ1-4; 10 bases agree with TRBD1. With V trimmed by 4 bases and J by 6 bases, 8 bases remained unmatched. CDR1 and CDR2 (germline): MNHEY, SMNVEV (reference sequence). CDR3 length equals 16 residues. The chain's CDR3 is CASSSLPGTGDEKLFF. In nucleotides, the CDR3 is TGTGCCAGCAGTTCCCTACCCGGGACAGGGGATGAAAAACTGTTTTTT.

This clone was counted once. The chain has TRBV2 and TRBJ1-2; no clear D gene. This CDR3 is built from 15 residues. The ends were cut back, 4 bases at V and 2 bases at J, with 14 bases in the middle. The germline CDR1 and CDR2 sequences are SNHLY and FYNNEI. CDR3 residues: CASSGEGLGNYGYTF. CDR3 sequence (DNA): TGTGCCAGCAGTGGGGAAGGACTGGGAAACTATGGCTACACCTTC.

This chain connects TRBV7-8 to TRBJ1-1; 7 bases match TRBD1. CDR1 is SGHVS, CDR2 FQNEAQ, per germline. The ends lost 2 bases at V and 3 bases at J; junction bases unmatched: 9. The CDR3 runs 16 residues. The CDR3 reads CASSLRGQPPDTEAFF. In DNA, the CDR3 is TGTGCCAGCAGCTTAAGGGGACAGCCCCCGGACACTGAAGCTTTCTTT.

This clone was found once. This rearrangement joins TRBV9 to TRBJ1-1; D gene unclear. Trimming left V 2 bases short and J 0 bases short, with 14 bases between. CDR1 is SGDLS, CDR2 YYNGEE, per germline. This CDR3 has 16 residues. The CDR3, as DNA: TGTGCCAGCAGCGTCTCAATAGGAAAAATGAACACTGAAGCTTTCTTT. Encoded protein: CASSVSIGKMNTEAFF.

This clone was recorded a few times. The chain couples TRBV27 to TRBJ1-1; tentatively, D is TRBD1 (5 bases). Germline CDR1 reads MNHEY; CDR2 reads SMNVEV (reference sequence). The CDR3 contains 14 residues. The ends were cut back, 5 bases at V and 6 bases at J, with 16 bases in the middle. The CDR3 DNA reads TGTGCCAGCAGTACCCTGGGAGGGGAGCCTGAAGCTTTCTTT. Protein sequence: CASSTLGGEPEAFF.

The chain joins TRBV2 to TRBJ1-6; TRBD1 might be the D (6 bases). This CDR3 comprises 16 residues. Trimming left V 7 bases short and J 0 bases short, with 13 bases between. Germline V gene sequence: CDR1 SNHLY, CDR2 FYNNEI. The CDR3, as DNA: TGTGCCAGCAAAGCAGGGGACCCCTCCTATAATTCACCCCTCCACTTT. Its translation is CASKAGDPSYNSPLHF.

The chain links TRBV7-6 to TRBJ2-2; a weak D match, TRBD1 (5 bases). V was pared by 1 base and J by 6 bases, with 6 bases between. The CDR3 sequence is 13 residues long. Per the germline V gene, CDR1 is SGHVS and CDR2 is FNYEAQ. The CDR3 region is CASSLVRAGELFF. As DNA, the CDR3 is TGTGCCAGCAGCTTAGTCAGGGCCGGGGAGCTGTTTTTT.

The chain carries TRBV18 and TRBJ2-7; no definite D call. In germline, CDR1 is KGHSH, CDR2 LQKENI. The CDR3 has 13 amino acids. The germline V and J ends were trimmed by 2 bases and 0 bases, with 5 bases remaining between them. The CDR3 reads CASSPLGSYEQYF. Here the CDR3 DNA reads TGTGCCAGCTCACCATTAGGCTCCTACGAGCAGTACTTC.

The J gene is TRBJ2-7, the V gene TRBV5-4; 7 nucleotides agree with TRBD2. The CDR3 spans 14 residues. Germline V gene data show CDR1 as SGHNT and CDR2 as YYREEE (reference sequence). Unmatched junction bases numbered 6, after V lost 4 bases and J lost 2 bases. The CDR3 loop is CASSPMAGAYEQYF. The DNA of the CDR3 is TGTGCCAGCAGCCCTATGGCGGGGGCCTACGAGCAGTACTTC.

This clone was seen just once. This chain uses TRBV7-8 with TRBJ2-1; D unresolved. This CDR3 contains 13 residues. Trimming took off 6 bases at V and 3 bases at J, with 9 bases between the two ends. Germline CDR1 reads SGHVS; CDR2 reads FQNEAQ. For the CDR3, the DNA is TGTGCCAGCAGGAAAGTAAACTACAATGAGCAGTTCTTC. Protein: CASRKVNYNEQFF. Looking up the rest from reference TRBV7-8 and TRBJ2-1 gives the full variable domain: GAGVSQSPRYKVAKRGQDVALRCDPISGHVSLFWYQQALGQGPEFLTYFQNEAQLDKSGLPSDRFFAERPEGSVSTLKIQRTQQEDSAVYLCASRKVNYNEQFFGPGTRLTVL.

The chain is built from TRBV27 and TRBJ2-7; the D is unclear. Per the germline V gene, CDR1 is MNHEY and CDR2 is SMNVEV (reference sequence). The V and J ends lost 6 bases and 4 bases respectively, with 13 bases between them. CDR3 size: 13 residues. The CDR3 nucleotides are TGTGCCAGCAGGGTTGCCTCCTCATACGAGCAGTACTTC. Translating gives CASRVASSYEQYF.

The chain employs TRBV7-2 and TRBJ1-2; no reliable D call. Between the trimmed V and J ends, which lost 6 bases and 4 bases, there was a span of 12 bases. The CDR3 is made up of 13 amino acids. The germline gives CDR1 SGHTA, CDR2 FQGNSA. CDR3 amino acids: CASSNREGYGYTF. The CDR3 DNA reads as TGTGCCAGCAGTAACCGGGAGGGCTATGGCTACACCTTC.

This chain joins TRBV18 and TRBJ2-2; maybe TRBD1 (6 bases). V was shortened by 3 bases and J by 5 bases, with 7 bases between the two germline ends. Germline V gene lookup returns CDR1 KGHSH and CDR2 LQKENI. The length of the CDR3 is 13 residues. CDR3 region: CASSPGQTGELFF. DNA for the CDR3: TGTGCCAGCTCACCTGGACAGACCGGGGAGCTGTTTTTT.

This sequence joins TRBV5-4 and TRBJ1-4, with D maybe TRBD1 (6 bases). This CDR3 is built from 13 residues. V lost 6 bases to trimming and J lost 7 bases, with 13 bases between them. Germline V gene data show CDR1 as SGHNT and CDR2 as YYREEE (reference sequence). The CDR3 DNA reads as TGTGCCAGCACCCTACAGGGAAGTGAAAAACTGTTTTTT. As protein: CASTLQGSEKLFF.

The chain employs TRBV6-5 and TRBJ1-1; no clear D. The CDR3 contains 11 residues. Per the germline V gene, CDR1 is MNHEY and CDR2 is SVGAGI. V lost 2 bases and J lost 6, with 4 bases in between. In DNA, the CDR3 is TGTGCCAGCAGTTACAAGGCTGAAGCTTTCTTT. This gives the protein CASSYKAEAFF.

This clone was seen once. The chain is built from TRBV6-6 and TRBJ2-7; D perhaps matches TRBD2 (6 bases). This CDR3 is 12 amino acids long. Germline V gene lookup returns CDR1 MNHNY and CDR2 SVGAGI (reference sequence). The V gene lost 5 bases and the J gene lost 5 bases, with 10 bases spanning the gap. CDR3 nucleotides: TGTGCCAGCAGTAGGAGGGTAAACGAGCAGTACTTC. The encoded protein is CASSRRVNEQYF.